The clone carrying this T cell receptor beta chain was seen at least ten times. Its antigen remains unidentified. This entry comes from a study of Graves' ophthalmopathy and Graves' hyperthyroidism. Study-wide results and limits: Blood repertoires reportedly contained most expanded thyroid clonotypes above 0.001 frequency.

RNA transcripts were the template, and TCR beta CDR3 regions were amplified from them. First-round RT-PCR with HTBI primers preceded a second-round multiplex PCR. TCRdb re-called the multiplex PCR reads through MiXCR, storing one row per CDR3 protein. This table has 560,000 or so distinct CDR3 sequences, 35% to 40% appearing once. The length of the CDR3 is 19 residues. With V trimmed by 5 bases and J by 5 bases, 19 bases remained unmatched. The source of this sequence is an adult man with Graves' hyperthyroidism. This chain joins TRBV12-3 or TRBV12-4 and TRBJ2-2; 8 nucleotides match TRBD1. The specimen sequenced was peripheral blood or thyroid tissue (not recorded which). The CDR3 nucleotides are TGTGCCAGCAGTCCCTCTGAGACAGGGGTATACCCGAGAACCGGGGAGCTGTTTTTT. This sequence encodes CASSPSETGVYPRTGELFF.